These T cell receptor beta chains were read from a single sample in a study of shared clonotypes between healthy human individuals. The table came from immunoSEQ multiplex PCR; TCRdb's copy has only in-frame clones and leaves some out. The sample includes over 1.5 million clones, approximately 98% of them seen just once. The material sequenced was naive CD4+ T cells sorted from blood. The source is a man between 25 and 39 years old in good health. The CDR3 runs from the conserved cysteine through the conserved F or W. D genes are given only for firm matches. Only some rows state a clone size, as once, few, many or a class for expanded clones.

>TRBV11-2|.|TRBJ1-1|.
TGTGCCAGCAGTTCGATCAGGCGGAACACTGAAGCTTTCTTT
CASSSIRRNTEAFF
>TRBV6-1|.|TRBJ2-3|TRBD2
TGTGCCAGCACCGGGACTAGTGGAACAGATACGCAGTATTTT
CASTGTSGTDTQYF
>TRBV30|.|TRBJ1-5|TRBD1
TGTGCCTCCGGGACAGGGATTAGCAATCAGCCCCAGCATTTT
CASGTGISNQPQHF
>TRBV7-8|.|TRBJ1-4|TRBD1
TGTGCCAGCAGCATCGGACAGGGACGTTTAGAAAAACTGTTTTTT
CASSIGQGRLEKLFF
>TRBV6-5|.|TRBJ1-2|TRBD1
TGTGCCAGCAGAGGGACAGGGAGCTATGGCTACACCTTC
CASRGTGSYGYTF
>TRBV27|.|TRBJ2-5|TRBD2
TGTGCCAGCAGGGCTAGCGGTCCTAAGGAGACCCAGTACTTC
CASRASGPKETQYF
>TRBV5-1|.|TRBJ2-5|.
TGCGCCAGCAGCTCGGGACCACAAGAGACCCAGTACTTC
CASSSGPQETQYF
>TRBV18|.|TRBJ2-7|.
TGTGCCAGCTCACCCGCAACGGGGTACGAGCAGTACTTC
CASSPATGYEQYF
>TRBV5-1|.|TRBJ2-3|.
TGCGCCAGCAGCCCCGGGACTTACTGGGAATCAGATACGCAGTATTTT
CASSPGTYWESDTQYF
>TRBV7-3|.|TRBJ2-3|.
TGTGCCAGCAGCTTACAAGGGGTAGATACGCAGTATTTT
CASSLQGVDTQYF
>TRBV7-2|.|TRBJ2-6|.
TGTGCCAGCATCGAGTTGTCAGGGGCGAGGGGGGCCAACGTCCTGACTTTC
CASIELSGARGANVLTF
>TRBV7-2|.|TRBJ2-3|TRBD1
TGTGCCAGCAGCTTAACTACAGGGGTGGGGACAGATACGCAGTATTTT
CASSLTTGVGTDTQYF
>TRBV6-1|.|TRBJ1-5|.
TGTGCCAGCAGTCCGACAGATAATCAGCCCCAGCATTTT
CASSPTDNQPQHF
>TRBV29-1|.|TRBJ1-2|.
TGCAGCGTTGAAAGGGGTACGTTTGGCTACACCTTC
CSVERGTFGYTF
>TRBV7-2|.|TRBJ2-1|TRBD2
TGTGCCAGCAGCGGAAGGGGTAGGACTAGCGGGAATAATGAGCAGTTCTTC
CASSGRGRTSGNNEQFF
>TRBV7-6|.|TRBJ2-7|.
TGTGCCAGCAGCTTAGAGGACGGAGACTACGAGCAGTACTTC
CASSLEDGDYEQYF
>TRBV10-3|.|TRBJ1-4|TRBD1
TGTGCCATCAGTGATCGACAGGGAGATGAAAAACTGTTTTTT
CAISDRQGDEKLFF
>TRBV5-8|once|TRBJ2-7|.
TGTGCCAGCAGCTTGGCACCCTACGAGCAGTACTTC
CASSLAPYEQYF
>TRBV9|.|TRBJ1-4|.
TGTGCCAGCAGCACATCAACAGGGCCAAGAAGCGAAAAACTGTTTTTT
CASSTSTGPRSEKLFF
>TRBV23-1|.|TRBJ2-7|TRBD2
TGCGCCAGCAGTCAACGAAGGACTAGCGGGCAACGGAGCTCCTACGAGCAGTACTTC
CASSQRRTSGQRSSYEQYF
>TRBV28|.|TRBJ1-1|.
TGTGCCAGCAGAGGGGGAACGGGAGGCACTGAAGCTTTCTTT
CASRGGTGGTEAFF
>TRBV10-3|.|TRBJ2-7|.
TGTGCCATCACGGGGGTAGCCTTGGACGAGCAGTACTTC
CAITGVALDEQYF
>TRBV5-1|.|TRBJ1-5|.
TGCGCCAGCAGCCCCGGGCTGGGACAGCCCCAGCATTTT
CASSPGLGQPQHF
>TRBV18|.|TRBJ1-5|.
TGTGCCAGCTCACCAGCCCTTTTTCAGCCCCAGCATTTT
CASSPALFQPQHF
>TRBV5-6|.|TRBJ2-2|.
TGTGCCAGCAGCTTCGGGGGGCGAGGGACCGGGGAGCTGTTTTTT
CASSFGGRGTGELFF
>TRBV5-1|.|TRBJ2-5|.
TGCGCCAGCAGCTTGGATGCCAGGGGGGGCGGTCGGGAAGAGACCCAGTACTTC
CASSLDARGGGREETQYF
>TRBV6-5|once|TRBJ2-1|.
TGTGCCAGCAGGGACTACAATGAGCAGTTCTTC
CASRDYNEQFF
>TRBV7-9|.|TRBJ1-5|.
TGTGCCAGCAGCCCCGGAGAGTATCAGCCCCAGCATTTT
CASSPGEYQPQHF
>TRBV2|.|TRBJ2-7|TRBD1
TGTGCCAGCAGTATGGACAGGCCGAACGAGCAGTACTTC
CASSMDRPNEQYF
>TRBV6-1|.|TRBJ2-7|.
TGTGCCGGCCGTGGGGCAGAGAGTCGGAACGAGCAGTACTTC
CAGRGAESRNEQYF
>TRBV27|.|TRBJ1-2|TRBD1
TGTGCCAGCAGTTTCAGGGGGAAGGCCGGAATCTATGGCTACACCTTC
CASSFRGKAGIYGYTF
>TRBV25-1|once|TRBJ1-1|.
TGTGCCAGCAGTGAATCAGGGACGACTGAAGCTTTCTTT
CASSESGTTEAFF
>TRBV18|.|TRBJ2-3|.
TGTGCCAGCTCACCCCCGAGCGCAGATACGCAGTATTTT
CASSPPSADTQYF
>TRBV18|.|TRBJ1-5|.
TGTGCCAGCTCACGGGGGGAGAATCAGCCCCAGCATTTT
CASSRGENQPQHF
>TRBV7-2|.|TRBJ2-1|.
TGTGCCAGCAGCTTAGAGGGTGCGTCCTACAATGAGCAGTTCTTC
CASSLEGASYNEQFF
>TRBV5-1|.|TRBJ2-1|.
TGCGCCAGCAGCCCTCGAATAGGCGCCCGTGGCGGTGCCTACAATGAGCAGTTCTTC
CASSPRIGARGGAYNEQFF
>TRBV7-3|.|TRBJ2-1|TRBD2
TGTGCCAGCAGCTTAGCGAGCGGGACCAACAATGAGCAGTTCTTC
CASSLASGTNNEQFF
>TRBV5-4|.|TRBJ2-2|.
TGTGCCAGCAGTCCTCGTCCCGGGGAGCTGTTTTTT
CASSPRPGELFF
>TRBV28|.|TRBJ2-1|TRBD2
TGTGCCAGCAGTTCACCTAGCGGGCCAACCTACAATGAGCAGTTCTTC
CASSSPSGPTYNEQFF
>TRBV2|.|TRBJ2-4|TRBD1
TGTGCCAGCAGGGAGGACAGGGAAAACATTCAGTACTTC
CASREDRENIQYF
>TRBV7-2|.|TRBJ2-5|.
TGTGCCAGCAGCTTAACATCGTACCAAGAGACCCAGTACTTC
CASSLTSYQETQYF
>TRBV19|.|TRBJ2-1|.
TGTGCCAGTAGTATATTCGGGTCCAGCTCCTACAATGAGCAGTTCTTC
CASSIFGSSSYNEQFF
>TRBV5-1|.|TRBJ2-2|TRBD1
TGCGCCAGCAGCCCGACAGGGACCGGGGAGCTGTTTTTT
CASSPTGTGELFF
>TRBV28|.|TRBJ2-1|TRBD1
TGTGCCAGCTCCGGGACAGAGATAAGCTCCTACAATGAGCAGTTCTTC
CASSGTEISSYNEQFF
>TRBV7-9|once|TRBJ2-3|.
TGTGCCAGCAGCTTAAGCAGGACCACAGATACGCAGTATTTT
CASSLSRTTDTQYF
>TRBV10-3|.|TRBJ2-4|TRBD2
TGTGCCATCAGAGCTGGGACTAGCGGAACCAAAAACATTCAGTACTTC
CAIRAGTSGTKNIQYF
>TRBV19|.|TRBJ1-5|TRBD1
TGTGCCAGTACCGTAACCGGGACAGATGCCAATCAGCCCCAGCATTTT
CASTVTGTDANQPQHF
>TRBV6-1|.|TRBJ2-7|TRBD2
TGTGCCAGCAGTGCAACTAGCGGGGCCTCCTACGAGCAGTACTTC
CASSATSGASYEQYF
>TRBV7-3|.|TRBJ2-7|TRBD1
TGTGCCAGCAGCGCGACAGGGGGCGTTACCGAGCAGTACTTC
CASSATGGVTEQYF
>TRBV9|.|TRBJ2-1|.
TGTGCCAGCAGCGTAGGTTTTAGCCCTTCCTACAATGAGCAGTTCTTC
CASSVGFSPSYNEQFF
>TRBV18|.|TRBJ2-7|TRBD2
TGTGCCAGCTCACCCCTGGTAGCGGGAGGCCACGAGCAGTACTTC
CASSPLVAGGHEQYF
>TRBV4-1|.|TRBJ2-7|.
TGCGCCAGCAGCCAAGTTGGCGCCCGGGCCCCTTACGAGCAGTACTTC
CASSQVGARAPYEQYF
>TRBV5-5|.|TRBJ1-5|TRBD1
TGTGCCAGCAGCTTGGCCGAACAGGGGAATCAGCCCCAGCATTTT
CASSLAEQGNQPQHF
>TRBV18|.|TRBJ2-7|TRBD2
TGTGCCAGCTCGCTACTAGCGGGTAGCTCCTACGAGCAGTACTTC
CASSLLAGSSYEQYF
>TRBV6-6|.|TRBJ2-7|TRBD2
TGTGCCAGCAGTCCCCCACGCGGGAGCTACGAGCAGTACTTC
CASSPPRGSYEQYF
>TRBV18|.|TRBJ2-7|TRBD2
TGTGCCAGCTCACCAAAGGGGAAAAGTAGCGGGAGGGCCTACGAGCAGTACTTC
CASSPKGKSSGRAYEQYF
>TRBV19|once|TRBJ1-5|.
TGTGCCAGTAGTCCCGATTATGGAAGGAATCAGCCCCAGCATTTT
CASSPDYGRNQPQHF
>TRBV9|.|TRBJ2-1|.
TGTGCCAGCAGCGTAGGGAGCGGTCCCACTAATGAGCAGTTCTTC
CASSVGSGPTNEQFF